This passage covers 12 T cell receptor beta chains from one sample sequenced in a study of CD8 T cells in Susac syndrome. A quantity of about 0.5 to 1 ug RNA underwent reverse transcription using random hexamers. TCRdb independently ran MiXCR on the immunoSEQ multiplex PCR reads; one entry per CDR3 protein. The data contain some 180,000 distinct CDR3 sequences, approximately 93% of them singletons. Sequencing used CD4+ T cells from PBMCs. All receptors derive from a human donor in good health.

The chain combines TRBV9 with TRBJ1-2; D not certain. The CDR3 is 15 amino acids. Looked up from germline, CDR1 is SGDLS and CDR2 is YYNGEE. V lost 0 bases to trimming and J lost 4 bases, with 13 bases between them. Here the CDR3 DNA reads TGTGCCAGCAGCGTAGGTGAGGCCACGGTCTATGGCTACACCTTC. This sequence encodes CASSVGEATVYGYTF.

The genes are TRBV2 and TRBJ1-5, with TRBD1 matching over 8 bases. V lost 5 bases to trimming and J lost 4 bases; unmatched junction nucleotides: 4. The CDR3 has 14 residues. Germline V gene lookup returns CDR1 SNHLY and CDR2 FYNNEI. The CDR3 DNA reads as TGTGCCAGCAGTCAGGACAGGGTGAATCAGCCCCAGCATTTT. Protein: CASSQDRVNQPQHF.

The rearrangement uses TRBV29-1 and TRBJ2-1, with D perhaps given as TRBD1 or TRBD2 (5 bases each). Looked up from germline, CDR1 is SQVTM and CDR2 is ANQGSEA. The CDR3 spans 14 residues. Trimming stripped 5 bases from V and 4 bases from J, with 15 bases between. CDR3 coding DNA: TGCAGCGTTTCTCGGGGCGCAGGGTACAATGAGCAGTTCTTC. Amino acids: CSVSRGAGYNEQFF.

The chain combines TRBV27 with TRBJ2-2; no definite D call. Trimming removed 2 bases from V and 0 bases from J, with 13 bases in between. CDR1 and CDR2 from the germline V gene are MNHEY and SMNVEV (reference sequence). The CDR3 covers 17 residues. The CDR3: CASSLMWSRANTGELFF. The CDR3 DNA is TGTGCCAGCAGTTTAATGTGGAGCCGAGCGAACACCGGGGAGCTGTTTTTT.

This clonotype was picked up a small number of times. V and J are TRBV3-1 and TRBJ1-6; D unclear. The V end lost 6 bases, the J end lost 7 bases, and 10 bases lay between the germline ends. The CDR3 sequence is 13 residues long. The germline gives CDR1 LGHDT, CDR2 YNNKEL (reference sequence). Written as DNA, the CDR3 is TGTGCCAGCAGTCCCACCTGGAATTCACCCCTCCACTTT. As protein: CASSPTWNSPLHF.

This chain links TRBV7-9 with TRBJ2-1; either TRBD1 or TRBD2 may supply D (5 bases each). The germline V gene has CDR1 SEHNR and CDR2 FQNEAQ (reference sequence). The CDR3 extends over 16 amino acids. V was cut by 5 bases and J by 4 bases, with 18 bases left in between. The CDR3 bases are TGTGCCAGCAGCCCAATGCCGAGGGGTCTATACAATGAGCAGTTCTTC. Translating gives CASSPMPRGLYNEQFF.

V usage is TRBV3-1 and J usage is TRBJ1-1; possibly TRBD1 for D (5 bases). In germline, CDR1 is LGHDT, CDR2 YNNKEL (reference sequence). V was trimmed by 2 bases and J by 11 bases, leaving 9 bases between them. There are 11 residues in the CDR3. The CDR3 spells CASSQLGRAFF. CDR3 in DNA: TGTGCCAGCAGCCAACTGGGACGGGCTTTCTTT.

V is TRBV6-6 and J is TRBJ1-6, with 7 bases fitting TRBD1. The CDR3 consists of 16 residues. J was trimmed by 0 bases and V by 6 bases; bases with no gene match: 5. Germline-derived CDR1 and CDR2 are MNHNY and SVGAGI (reference sequence). The CDR3 nucleotides are TGTGCCAGCAGAGACAGGGCAGGCTCCTATAATTCACCCCTCCACTTT. This sequence encodes CASRDRAGSYNSPLHF.

The chain joins TRBV28 to TRBJ2-1; a possible D gene is TRBD2 (6 bases). The germline CDR1 and CDR2 sequences are MDHEN and SYDVKM. The V end was cut by 6 bases, the J end by 5 bases, with 14 bases between. CDR3 length: 14 residues. CDR3 bases: TGTGCCAGCAGAGGGGTGTGGGGGGACAATGAGCAGTTCTTC. Translated: CASRGVWGDNEQFF.

This clonotype was seen more than once but under ten times. V usage is TRBV4-2 and J usage is TRBJ2-5; 9 bases agree with TRBD1. V lost 4 bases to trimming and J lost 4 bases; unmatched junction nucleotides: 4. Germline V gene lookup returns CDR1 LGHNA and CDR2 YNFKEQ. CDR3 size: 14 residues. CDR3 residues: CASSPGTGRETQYF. Here the CDR3 DNA reads TGTGCCAGCAGCCCAGGGACAGGGAGAGAGACCCAGTACTTC.

The chain recombines TRBV20-1 with TRBJ2-1, with D uncertain. This CDR3 comprises 12 residues. The V and J ends lost 4 bases and 15 bases respectively, with 19 bases between them. Germline V lookup: CDR1 DFQATT, CDR2 SNEGSKA (reference sequence). The CDR3 region has the DNA TGCAGTGCTACCACGGACCGCCGGATTGCGTTCTTC. Amino acid sequence: CSATTDRRIAFF.

V and J are TRBV20-1 and TRBJ1-4; 7 bases are a match to TRBD1. V was pared by 5 bases and J by 8 bases, with 11 bases of the junction left unmatched. Germline V CDR1 and CDR2: DFQATT, SNEGSKA (reference sequence). The CDR3 totals 14 residues. CDR3 in amino acids: CSALGPTGIEKLFF. DNA of the CDR3: TGCAGTGCTCTGGGCCCGACAGGGATCGAAAAACTGTTTTTT.